This T cell receptor beta chain stems from a study of blood T cell repertoires in COVID-19. Clones were read by immunoSEQ multiplex PCR, and TCRdb kept only the in-frame ones, dropping some. This sample yields 140,000 to 150,000 clones, of which around 80% are seen a single time; approximately 3.4% belongs to the top ten. CDR3 length equals 11 residues. Per the germline V gene, CDR1 is SGHRS and CDR2 is YFSETQ. Trimming took 8 bases from V and 5 from J, leaving 10 bases between them. This receptor was identified in a man in his sixties or seventies who had recovered from COVID-19. Sequencing input: peripheral blood. The chain has TRBV5-1 and TRBJ2-5, with D unresolved. The CDR3 protein is CASWLGETQYF. The CDR3, as DNA: TGCGCCAGTTGGCTCGGGGAGACCCAGTACTTC. The variable domain in full, with the rest retrieved from reference TRBV5-1 and TRBJ2-5, is KAGVTQTPRYLIKTRGQQVTLSCSPISGHRSVSWYQQTPGQGLQFLFEYFSETQRNKGNFPGRFSGRQFSNSRSEMNVSTLELGDSALYLCASWLGETQYFGPGTRLLVL.